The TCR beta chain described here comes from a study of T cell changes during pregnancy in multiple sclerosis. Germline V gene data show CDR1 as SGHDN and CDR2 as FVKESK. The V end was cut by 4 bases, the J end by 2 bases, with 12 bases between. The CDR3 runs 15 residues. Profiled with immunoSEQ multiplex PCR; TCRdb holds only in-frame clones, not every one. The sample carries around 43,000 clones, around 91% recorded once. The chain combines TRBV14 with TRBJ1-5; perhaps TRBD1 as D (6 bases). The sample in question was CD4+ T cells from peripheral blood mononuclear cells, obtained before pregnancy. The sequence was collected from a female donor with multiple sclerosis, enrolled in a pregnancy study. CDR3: CASSLGGGGNQPQHF. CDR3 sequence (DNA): TGTGCCAGCAGCCTGGGAGGGGGTGGCAATCAGCCCCAGCATTTT. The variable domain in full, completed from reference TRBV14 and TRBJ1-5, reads EAGVTQFPSHSVIEKGQTVTLRCDPISGHDNLYWYRRVMGKEIKFLLHFVKESKQDESGMPNNRFLAERTGGTYSTLKVQPAELEDSGVYFCASSLGGGGNQPQHFGDGTRLSIL.